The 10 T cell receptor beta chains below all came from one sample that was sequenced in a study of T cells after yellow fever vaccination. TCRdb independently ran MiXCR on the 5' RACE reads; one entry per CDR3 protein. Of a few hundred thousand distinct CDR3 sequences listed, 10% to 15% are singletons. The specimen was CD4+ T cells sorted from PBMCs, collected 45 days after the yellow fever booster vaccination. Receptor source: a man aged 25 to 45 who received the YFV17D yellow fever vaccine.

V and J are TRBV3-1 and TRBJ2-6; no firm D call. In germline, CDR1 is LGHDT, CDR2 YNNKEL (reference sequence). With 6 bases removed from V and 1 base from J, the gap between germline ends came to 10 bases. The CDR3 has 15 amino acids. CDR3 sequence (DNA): TGTGCCAGCAGGACGGACGGGTCTGGGGCCAACGTCCTGACTTTC. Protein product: CASRTDGSGANVLTF. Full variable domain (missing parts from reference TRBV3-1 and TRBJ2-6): DTAVSQTPKYLVTQMGNDKSIKCEQNLGHDTMYWYKQDSKKFLKIMFSYNNKELIINETVPNRFSPKSPDKAHLNLHINSLELGDSAVYFCASRTDGSGANVLTFGAGSRLTVL.

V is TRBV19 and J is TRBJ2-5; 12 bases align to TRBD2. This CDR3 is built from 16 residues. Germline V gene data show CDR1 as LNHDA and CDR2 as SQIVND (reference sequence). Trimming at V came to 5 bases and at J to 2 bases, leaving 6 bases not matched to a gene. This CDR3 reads CASSSTSGSRQETQYF. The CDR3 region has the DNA TGTGCCAGTAGTTCGACTAGCGGGAGTAGACAAGAGACCCAGTACTTC.

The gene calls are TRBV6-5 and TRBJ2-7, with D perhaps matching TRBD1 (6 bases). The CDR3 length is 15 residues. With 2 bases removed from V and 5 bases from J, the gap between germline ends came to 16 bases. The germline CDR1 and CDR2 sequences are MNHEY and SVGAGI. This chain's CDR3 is CASSYGKGVHNEQYF. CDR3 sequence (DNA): TGTGCCAGCAGTTACGGAAAGGGGGTTCACAACGAGCAGTACTTC.

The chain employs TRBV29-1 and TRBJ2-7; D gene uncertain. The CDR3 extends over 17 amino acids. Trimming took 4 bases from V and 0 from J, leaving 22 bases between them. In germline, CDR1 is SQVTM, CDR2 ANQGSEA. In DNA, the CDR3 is TGCAGCGTTGTTCCCCGCATCGGGTCCAATTTCTCCTACGAGCAGTACTTC. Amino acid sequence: CSVVPRIGSNFSYEQYF.

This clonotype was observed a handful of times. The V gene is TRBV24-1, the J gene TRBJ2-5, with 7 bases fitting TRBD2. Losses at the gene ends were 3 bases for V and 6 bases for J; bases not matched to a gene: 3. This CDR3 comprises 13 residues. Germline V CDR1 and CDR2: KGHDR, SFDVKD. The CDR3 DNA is TGTGCCACCAGTGATGGGGGGGGAAAGACCCAGTACTTC. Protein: CATSDGGGKTQYF.

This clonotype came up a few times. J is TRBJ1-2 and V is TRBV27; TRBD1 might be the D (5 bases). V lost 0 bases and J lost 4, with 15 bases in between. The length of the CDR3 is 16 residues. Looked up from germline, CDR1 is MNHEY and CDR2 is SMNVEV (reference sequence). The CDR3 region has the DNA TGTGCCAGCAGTTTATCGGGGGGTGGAGGGTCCTATGGCTACACCTTC. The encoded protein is CASSLSGGGGSYGYTF.

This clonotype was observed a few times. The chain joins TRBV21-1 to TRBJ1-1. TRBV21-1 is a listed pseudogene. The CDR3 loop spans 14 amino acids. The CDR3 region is CASSSPPRPGEAFF. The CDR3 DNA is TGTGCCAGCAGCAGCCCCCCGCGCCCAGGGGAAGCTTTCTTT.

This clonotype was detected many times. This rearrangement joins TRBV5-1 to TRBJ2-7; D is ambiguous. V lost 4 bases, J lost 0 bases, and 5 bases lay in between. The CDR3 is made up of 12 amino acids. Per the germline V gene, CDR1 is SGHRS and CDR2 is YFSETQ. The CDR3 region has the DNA TGCGCCAGCAGCGTTAGCTCCTACGAGCAGTACTTC. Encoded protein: CASSVSSYEQYF.

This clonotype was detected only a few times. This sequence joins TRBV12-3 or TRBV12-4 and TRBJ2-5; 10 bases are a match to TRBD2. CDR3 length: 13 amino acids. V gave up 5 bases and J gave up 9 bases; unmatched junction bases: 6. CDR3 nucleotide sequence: TGTGCCAGCAGTCATCTAGCGGGGGCGGCCCAGTACTTC. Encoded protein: CASSHLAGAAQYF.

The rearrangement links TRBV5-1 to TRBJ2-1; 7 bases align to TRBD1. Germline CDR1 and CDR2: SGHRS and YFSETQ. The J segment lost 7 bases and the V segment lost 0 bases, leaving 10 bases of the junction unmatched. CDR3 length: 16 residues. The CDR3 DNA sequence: TGCGCCAGCAGCTTGGTGGGAACAGGGGCTGTTAATGAGCAGTTCTTC. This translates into CASSLVGTGAVNEQFF.